This TCR beta chain was recovered during a study of blood T cell repertoires in COVID-19. Study information: COVID-19 samples, acute and convalescent, were from the United States, Italy and Spain. T cells, B-cell-depleted T cells, or PBMCs supplied cDNA or gDNA.

Per the study methods: Amplified reference gene primers provided the basis for estimating nucleated cell counts. Libraries were prepared by immunoSEQ multiplex PCR; TCRdb keeps only in-frame clonotypes and omits some of them. V, J and clone size reflect that table, while D and trimming were determined from the DNA. Here the sample spans 200,000 to 250,000 clones, approximately 84% being singletons. CDR1 and CDR2 (germline): MRHNA, SNTAGT. The CDR3 is 14 amino acids. V gave up 3 bases and J gave up 8 bases, with 16 bases separating them. The gene calls are TRBV6-4 and TRBJ1-2; possibly TRBD1 for D (5 bases). The clonotype comes from a woman aged 50 to 60 with active or convalescent COVID-19. The sample consisted of peripheral blood. This CDR3 is CASSEGEGLDGYTF. Here the CDR3 DNA reads TGTGCCAGCAGTGAGGGGGAGGGGTTGGACGGCTACACCTTC.